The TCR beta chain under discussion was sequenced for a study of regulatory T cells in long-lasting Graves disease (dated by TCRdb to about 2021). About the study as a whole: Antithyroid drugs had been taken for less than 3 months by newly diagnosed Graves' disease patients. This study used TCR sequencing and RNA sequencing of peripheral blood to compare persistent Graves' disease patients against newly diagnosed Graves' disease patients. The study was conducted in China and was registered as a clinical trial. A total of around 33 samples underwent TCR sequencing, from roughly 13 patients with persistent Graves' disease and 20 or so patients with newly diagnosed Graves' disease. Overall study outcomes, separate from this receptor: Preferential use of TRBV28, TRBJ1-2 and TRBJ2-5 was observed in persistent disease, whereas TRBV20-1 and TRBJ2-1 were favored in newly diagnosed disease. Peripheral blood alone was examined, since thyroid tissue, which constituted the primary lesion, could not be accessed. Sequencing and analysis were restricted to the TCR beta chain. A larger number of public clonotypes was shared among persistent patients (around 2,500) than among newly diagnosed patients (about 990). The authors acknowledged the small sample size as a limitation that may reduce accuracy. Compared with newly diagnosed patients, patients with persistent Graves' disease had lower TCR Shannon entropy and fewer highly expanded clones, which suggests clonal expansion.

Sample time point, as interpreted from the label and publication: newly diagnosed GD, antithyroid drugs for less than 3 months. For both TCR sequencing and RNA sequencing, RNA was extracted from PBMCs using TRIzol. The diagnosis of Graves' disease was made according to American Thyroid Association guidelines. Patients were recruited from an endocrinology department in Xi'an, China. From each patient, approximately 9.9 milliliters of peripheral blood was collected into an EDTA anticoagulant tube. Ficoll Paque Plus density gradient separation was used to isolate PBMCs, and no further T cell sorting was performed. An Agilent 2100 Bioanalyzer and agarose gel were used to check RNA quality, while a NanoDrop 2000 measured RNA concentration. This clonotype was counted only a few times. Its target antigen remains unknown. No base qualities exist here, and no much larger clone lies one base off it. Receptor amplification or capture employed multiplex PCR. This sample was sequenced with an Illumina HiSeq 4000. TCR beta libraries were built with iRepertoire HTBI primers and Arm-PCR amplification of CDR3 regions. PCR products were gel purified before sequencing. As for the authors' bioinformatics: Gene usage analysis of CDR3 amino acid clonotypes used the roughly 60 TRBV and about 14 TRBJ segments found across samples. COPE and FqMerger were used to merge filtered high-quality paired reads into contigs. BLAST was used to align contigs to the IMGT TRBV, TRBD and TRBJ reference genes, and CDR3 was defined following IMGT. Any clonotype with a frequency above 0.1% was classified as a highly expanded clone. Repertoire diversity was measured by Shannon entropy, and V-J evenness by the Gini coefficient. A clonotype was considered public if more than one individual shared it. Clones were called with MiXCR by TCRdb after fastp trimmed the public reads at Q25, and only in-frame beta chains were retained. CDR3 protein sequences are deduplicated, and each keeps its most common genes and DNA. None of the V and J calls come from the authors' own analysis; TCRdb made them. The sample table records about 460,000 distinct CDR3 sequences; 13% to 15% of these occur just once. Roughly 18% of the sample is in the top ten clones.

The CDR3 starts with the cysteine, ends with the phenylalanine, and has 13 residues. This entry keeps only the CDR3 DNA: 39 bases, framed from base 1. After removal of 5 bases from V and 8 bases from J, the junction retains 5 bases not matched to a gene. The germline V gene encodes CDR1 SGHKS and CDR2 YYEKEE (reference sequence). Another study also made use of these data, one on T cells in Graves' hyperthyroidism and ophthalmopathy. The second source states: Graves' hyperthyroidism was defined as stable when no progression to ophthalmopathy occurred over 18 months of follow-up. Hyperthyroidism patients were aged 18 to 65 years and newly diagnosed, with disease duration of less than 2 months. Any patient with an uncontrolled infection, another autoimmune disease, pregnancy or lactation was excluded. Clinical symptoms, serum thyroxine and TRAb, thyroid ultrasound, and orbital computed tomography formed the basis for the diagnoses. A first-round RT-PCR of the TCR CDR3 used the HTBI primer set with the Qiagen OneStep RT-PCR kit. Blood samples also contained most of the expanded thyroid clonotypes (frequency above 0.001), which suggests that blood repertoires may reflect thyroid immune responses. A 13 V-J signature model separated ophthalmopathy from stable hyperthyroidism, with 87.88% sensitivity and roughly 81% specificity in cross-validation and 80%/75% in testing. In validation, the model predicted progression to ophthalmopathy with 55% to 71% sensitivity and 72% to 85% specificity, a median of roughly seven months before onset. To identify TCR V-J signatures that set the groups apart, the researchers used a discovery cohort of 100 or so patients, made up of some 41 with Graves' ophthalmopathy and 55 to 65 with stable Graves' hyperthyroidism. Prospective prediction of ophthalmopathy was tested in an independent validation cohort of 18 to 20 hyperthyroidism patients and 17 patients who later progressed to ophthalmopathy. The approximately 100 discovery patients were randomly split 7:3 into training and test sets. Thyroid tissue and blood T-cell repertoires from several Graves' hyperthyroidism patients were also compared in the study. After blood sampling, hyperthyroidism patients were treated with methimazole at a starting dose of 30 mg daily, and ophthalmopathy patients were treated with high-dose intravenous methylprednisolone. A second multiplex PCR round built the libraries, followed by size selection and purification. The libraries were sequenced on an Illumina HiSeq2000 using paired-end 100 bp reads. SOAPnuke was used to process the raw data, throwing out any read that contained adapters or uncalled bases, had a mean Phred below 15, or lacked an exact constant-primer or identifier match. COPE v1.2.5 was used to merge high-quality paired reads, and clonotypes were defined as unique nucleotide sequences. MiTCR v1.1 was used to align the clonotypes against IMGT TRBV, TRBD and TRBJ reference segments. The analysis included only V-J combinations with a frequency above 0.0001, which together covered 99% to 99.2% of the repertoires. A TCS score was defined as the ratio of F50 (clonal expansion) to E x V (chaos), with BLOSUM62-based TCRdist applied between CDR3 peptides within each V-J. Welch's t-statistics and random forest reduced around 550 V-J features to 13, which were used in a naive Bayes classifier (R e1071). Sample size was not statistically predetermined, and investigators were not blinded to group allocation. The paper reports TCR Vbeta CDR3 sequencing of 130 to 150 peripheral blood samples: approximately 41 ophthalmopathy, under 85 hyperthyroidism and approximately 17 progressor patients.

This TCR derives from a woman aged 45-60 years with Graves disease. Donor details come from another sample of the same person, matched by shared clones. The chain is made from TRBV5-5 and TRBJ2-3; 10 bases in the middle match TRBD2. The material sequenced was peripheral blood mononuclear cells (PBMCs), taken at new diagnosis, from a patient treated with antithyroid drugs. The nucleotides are TGTGCCAGCAGACCAGCGGGAGGGGGTACGCAGTATTTT. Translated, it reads CASRPAGGGTQYF.